This T cell receptor beta chain was retrieved from a study of CDR3 diversity in severe acne. Using its own MiXCR run on the PCR reads, TCRdb lists one record per CDR3 protein. The sample records some 84,000 distinct CDR3 sequences, roughly half being singletons. The germline V gene has CDR1 DFQATT and CDR2 SNEGSKA (reference sequence). V was pared by 5 bases and J by 5 bases, with 8 bases of the junction left unmatched. CDR3 length equals 14 residues. Sequences were obtained from blood. The TCR sequence derives from a male donor in good health, serving as a control. The chain is built from TRBV20-1 and TRBJ2-1; 8 bases are shared with TRBD1. The DNA for the CDR3 is TGCAGTGCTTCAGGGGGCCGGATCAACAATGAGCAGTTCTTC. It specifies CSASGGRINNEQFF.